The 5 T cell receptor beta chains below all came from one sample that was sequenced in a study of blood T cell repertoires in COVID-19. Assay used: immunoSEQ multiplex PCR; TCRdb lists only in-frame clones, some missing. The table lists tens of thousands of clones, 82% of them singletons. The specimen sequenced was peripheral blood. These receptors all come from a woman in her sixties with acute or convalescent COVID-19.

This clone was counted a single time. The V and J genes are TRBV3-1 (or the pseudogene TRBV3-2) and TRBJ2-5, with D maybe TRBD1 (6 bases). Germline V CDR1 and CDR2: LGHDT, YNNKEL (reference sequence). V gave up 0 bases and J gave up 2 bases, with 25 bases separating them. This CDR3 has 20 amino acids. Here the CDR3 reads CASSQDRGMFGAIQQETQYF. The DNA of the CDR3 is TGTGCCAGCAGCCAAGATAGGGGGATGTTCGGGGCCATTCAACAAGAGACCCAGTACTTC.

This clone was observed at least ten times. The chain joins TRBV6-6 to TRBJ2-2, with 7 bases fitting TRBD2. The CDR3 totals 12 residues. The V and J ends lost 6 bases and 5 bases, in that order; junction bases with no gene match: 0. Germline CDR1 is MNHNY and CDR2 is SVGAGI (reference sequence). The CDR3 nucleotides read TGTGCCAGCAGGGGGGGGACCGGGGAGCTGTTTTTT. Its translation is CASRGGTGELFF.

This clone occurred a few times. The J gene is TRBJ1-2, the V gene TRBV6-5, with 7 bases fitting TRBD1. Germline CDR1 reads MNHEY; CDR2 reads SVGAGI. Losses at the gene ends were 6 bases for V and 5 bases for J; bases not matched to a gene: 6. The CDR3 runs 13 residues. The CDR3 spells CASRTPGQYGYTF. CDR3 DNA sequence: TGTGCCAGCAGAACTCCGGGACAGTATGGCTACACCTTC.

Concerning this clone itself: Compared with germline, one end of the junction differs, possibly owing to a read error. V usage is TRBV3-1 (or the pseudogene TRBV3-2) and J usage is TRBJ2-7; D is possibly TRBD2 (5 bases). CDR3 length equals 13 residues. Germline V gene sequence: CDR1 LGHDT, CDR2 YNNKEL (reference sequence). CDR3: CASRQSGSYEQYF. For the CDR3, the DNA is TGTGCCAGCCGCCAAAGCGGATCCTACGAGCAGTACTTC.

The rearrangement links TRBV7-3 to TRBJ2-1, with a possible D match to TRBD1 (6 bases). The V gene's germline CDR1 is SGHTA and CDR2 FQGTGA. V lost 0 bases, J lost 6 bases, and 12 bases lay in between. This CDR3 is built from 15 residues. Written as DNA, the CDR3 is TGTGCCAGCAGCTTAACGAATTCAGGGGTCAATGAGCAGTTCTTC. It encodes CASSLTNSGVNEQFF.